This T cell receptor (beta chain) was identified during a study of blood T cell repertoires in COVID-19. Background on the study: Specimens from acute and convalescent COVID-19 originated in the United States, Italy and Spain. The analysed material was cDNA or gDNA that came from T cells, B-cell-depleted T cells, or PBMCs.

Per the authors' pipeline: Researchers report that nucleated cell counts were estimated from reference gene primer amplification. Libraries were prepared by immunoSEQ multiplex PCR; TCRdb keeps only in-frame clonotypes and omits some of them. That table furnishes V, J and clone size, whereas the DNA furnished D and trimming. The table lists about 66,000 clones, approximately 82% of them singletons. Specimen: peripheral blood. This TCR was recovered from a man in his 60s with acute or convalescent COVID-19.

The CDR3 loop reads CASSSVRGRNTIYF. Here the CDR3 DNA reads TGTGCCAGCAGCTCGGTACGGGGGAGAAACACCATATATTTT. The rearrangement links TRBV11-2 to TRBJ1-3; D possibly corresponds to TRBD1 (5 bases). Germline V CDR1 and CDR2: SGHAT, FQNNGV. This CDR3 region has 14 residues. V dropped 4 bases and J dropped 5 bases, with 12 bases sitting between them.